The 10 T cell receptor beta chains below were found in one sample sequenced in a study of blood T cell repertoires in COVID-19. This table comes from immunoSEQ multiplex PCR, and its TCRdb copy is limited to in-frame clones, with some not included. The table lists fewer than 85,000 clones, about 88% of them singletons. The source material was peripheral blood. Receptors were obtained from a human donor in a cohort sampled during active COVID-19.

The chain carries TRBV4-2 and TRBJ2-1; a weak D match, TRBD1 (5 bases). The CDR3 is 16 residues long. The V end was cut by 3 bases, the J end by 0 bases, with 12 bases between. In germline, CDR1 is LGHNA, CDR2 YNFKEQ. The CDR3 loop is CASSQFREHSYNEQFF. In DNA form, the CDR3 reads TGTGCCAGCAGCCAGTTCAGGGAACACTCCTACAATGAGCAGTTCTTC.

This chain connects TRBV12-5 to TRBJ1-1; tentatively, D is TRBD1 (5 bases). Trimming shortened V by 1 base and J by 8 bases, and 11 bases separated the two germline ends. The CDR3 spans 13 residues. Germline loops: CDR1 LGHNT, CDR2 FRNRAP. CDR3 loop: CASGLGPGLEAFF. CDR3 nucleotides: TGTGCTAGTGGTTTGGGCCCGGGACTCGAAGCTTTCTTT.

This chain uses TRBV3-1 (or the pseudogene TRBV3-2) with TRBJ1-1; no firm D call. The CDR3 length is 13 residues. V shed 4 bases and J shed 1 base, with 7 bases lying between them. Germline V gene sequence: CDR1 LGHDT, CDR2 YNNKEL (reference sequence). The CDR3 is CASSPRGNTEAFF. The CDR3 DNA reads as TGTGCCAGCAGCCCTCGGGGGAACACTGAAGCTTTCTTT.

The chain recombines TRBV6-5 with TRBJ1-1; TRBD1 matches 10 bases. The CDR3 totals 14 residues. The trim removed 7 bases at V and 4 bases at J, leaving 6 bases unmatched. Germline loops: CDR1 MNHEY, CDR2 SVGAGI. The CDR3 spells CASIDRGLGTEAFF. CDR3 bases: TGTGCCAGCATCGACAGGGGGCTGGGCACTGAAGCTTTCTTT.

This chain joins TRBV27 and TRBJ1-1; TRBD1 agrees at 9 bases. This CDR3 is built from 12 residues. Germline V CDR1 and CDR2: MNHEY, SMNVEV (reference sequence). The trim removed 6 bases at V and 9 bases at J, leaving 5 bases unmatched. CDR3 amino acids: CASRRTGEKAFF. CDR3 bases: TGTGCCAGCAGACGGACAGGGGAGAAAGCTTTCTTT.

The V call is TRBV19, the J call TRBJ1-1; D is ambiguous. The CDR3 runs 12 residues. The V gene's germline CDR1 is LNHDA and CDR2 SQIVND (reference sequence). Trimming removed 5 bases at V and 1 base at J, with 5 bases between. CDR3 in amino acids: CASSVSNTEAFF. CDR3 DNA sequence: TGTGCCAGTAGTGTCTCGAACACTGAAGCTTTCTTT.

This rearrangement joins TRBV2 to TRBJ2-2; the D gene is possibly TRBD2 (5 bases). The CDR3 totals 14 residues. The V gene's germline CDR1 is SNHLY and CDR2 FYNNEI. V was shortened by 9 bases and J by 0 bases, with 11 bases between the two germline ends. The CDR3: CASRLTSNTGELFF. In DNA form, the CDR3 reads TGTGCCAGTCGACTAACGTCGAACACCGGGGAGCTGTTTTTT.

This clone was seen only a few times. The genes are TRBV7-9 and TRBJ1-4; D is perhaps TRBD1 (5 bases). Trimming removed 2 bases at V and 8 bases at J, with 12 bases between. CDR3 length: 14 residues. Germline V gene sequence: CDR1 SEHNR, CDR2 FQNEAQ (reference sequence). The CDR3 DNA reads TGTGCCAGCAGCTTAATCGGGGGTTCCGAAAAACTGTTTTTT. The encoded protein is CASSLIGGSEKLFF. Variable domain in full (rest from reference TRBV7-9 and TRBJ1-4): DTGVSQNPRHKITKRGQNVTFRCDPISEHNRLYWYRQTLGQGPEFLTYFQNEAQLEKSRLLSDRFSAERPKGSFSTLEIQRTEQGDSAMYLCASSLIGGSEKLFFGSGTQLSVL.

The V gene is TRBV21-1, the J gene TRBJ2-1; the table's D call, TRBD2, has no DNA check behind it. TRBV21-1 is marked as a pseudogene. CDR3 size: 17 residues. The CDR3 DNA sequence: TGTGCCAGCAGCCCCCGGGGAGGCGGGATGGGGTACAATGAGCAGTTCTTC. This codes for CASSPRGGGMGYNEQFF.

The genes are TRBV29-1 and TRBJ2-7; TRBD1 might be the D (5 bases). The germline V gene encodes CDR1 SQVTM and CDR2 ANQGSEA. Trimming shortened V by 2 bases and J by 5 bases, and 16 bases separated the two germline ends. This CDR3 comprises 14 residues. The CDR3 loop is CSVETWQGNHEQYF. CDR3 bases: TGCAGCGTTGAAACATGGCAGGGCAACCACGAGCAGTACTTC.